One and the same sample provided the 8 T cell receptor beta chains below, sequenced in a study of T cell repertoires in cytomegalovirus infection. TCRdb reprocessed the reads via MiXCR and lists one record per CDR3 protein. This sample has roughly 720,000 distinct CDR3 sequences; 35% to 45% occur once, and the top ten carry 2.5% to 3%. Sequenced: PBMCs. The receptors originated from a human donor in good health (CMV status not recorded). Some clones in this sample may be carry-over from other donors' samples.

This clonotype was picked up a small number of times. This rearrangement joins TRBV7-2 to TRBJ2-3; D is uncertain. V was clipped by 2 bases and J by 6 bases, with 9 bases between them. Germline-derived CDR1 and CDR2 are SGHTA and FQGNSA. This CDR3 is 13 amino acids long. Written as DNA, the CDR3 is TGTGCCAGCAGCTTAATAAGTCGTGATACGCAGTATTTT. Amino acid sequence: CASSLISRDTQYF.

This clonotype appeared a few times. The V gene is TRBV20-1, the J gene TRBJ2-3; a possible D gene is TRBD2 (5 bases). V lost 5 bases, J lost 4 bases, and 16 bases lay in between. Germline V gene sequence: CDR1 DFQATT, CDR2 SNEGSKA (reference sequence). The CDR3 length is 14 residues. CDR3 bases: TGCAGTGCTTCCGGGAACACTAGTCCAGATACGCAGTATTTT. Encoded protein: CSASGNTSPDTQYF.

As regards this clonotype: Its ends do not fully match the called genes, so a read error is possible. The gene calls are TRBV10-2 and TRBJ2-7; 8 nucleotides align to TRBD2. The CDR3 loop spans 15 amino acids. CDR1 is WSHSY and CDR2 is SAAADI in the germline V gene. This chain's CDR3 is CDSREGAGASYEQYF. CDR3 nucleotides: TGCGACAGCAGAGAAGGAGCGGGAGCCTCCTACGAGCAGTACTTC.

The chain has TRBV30 and TRBJ1-1, with D possibly being TRBD1 (5 bases). Germline CDR1 GTSNPN, CDR2 SVGIG (reference sequence). This CDR3 spans 13 amino acids. V dropped 8 bases and J dropped 0 bases, with 13 bases sitting between them. The CDR3 region is CAARRVVNTEAFF. The CDR3 DNA sequence: TGTGCCGCCCGCAGGGTGGTGAACACTGAAGCTTTCTTT.

V and J are TRBV12-3 or TRBV12-4 and TRBJ2-1; 7 nucleotides agree with TRBD1. The CDR3 covers 15 residues. J was trimmed by 6 bases and V by 1 base; bases with no gene match: 6. DNA of the CDR3: TGTGCCAGCAGTTTAGGAGGGACAGTCCCCAATGAGCAGTTCTTC. Amino acids: CASSLGGTVPNEQFF.

This rearrangement joins TRBV20-1 to TRBJ2-2; tentative D call: TRBD2 (6 bases). This CDR3 is built from 15 residues. Germline CDR1 DFQATT, CDR2 SNEGSKA (reference sequence). V was pared by 1 base and J by 6 bases, with 15 bases between. DNA for the CDR3: TGCAGTGCTAGAGCCCTGACTAGGGAGGCCGGGGAGCTGTTTTTT. It specifies CSARALTREAGELFF.

V usage is TRBV27 and J usage is TRBJ2-5; 9 bases align to TRBD2. Germline lookup yields CDR1 MNHEY and CDR2 SMNVEV (reference sequence). With 7 bases clipped from V and 2 bases from J, the junction kept 8 bases outside the gene matches. There are 15 residues in the CDR3. The chain's CDR3 is CASTRAGGLQETQYF. The DNA for the CDR3 is TGTGCCAGCACCCGAGCGGGAGGCCTACAAGAGACCCAGTACTTC.

The CDR3 loop is CASSLYGTGFGEQFF. CDR3 bases: TGTGCCAGCAGCCTTTACGGGACAGGGTTTGGGGAGCAGTTCTTC. J is TRBJ2-1 and V is TRBV11-2; 9 bases line up with TRBD1. This CDR3 contains 15 residues. CDR1 and CDR2 from the germline V gene are SGHAT and FQNNGV. Losses at the gene ends were 5 bases for V and 10 bases for J; bases not matched to a gene: 12.